A selection of T cell receptor beta chains follows, all from one sample in a study of cytomegalovirus exposure and HLA in healthy donors. TCRdb's table, derived via immunoSEQ multiplex PCR, lists solely in-frame clones and lacks some. In the table there are 150,000 to 200,000 clones, more than 70% of which are singletons. Sequenced: PBMCs. The source is a woman between 18 and 29 years old in good health and CMV-seronegative. Both conserved end residues are part of each CDR3. D genes are given only for firm matches. A row's size may be missing; if present it is once, few, many or a size class.

v_gene	abundance	len	j_gene	d_gene	CDR3aa	CDR3nt
TRBV6-1	.	15	TRBJ2-2	TRBD2	CASRLGTTNTGELFF	TGTGCCAGCAGGCTCGGGACTACGAACACCGGGGAGCTGTTTTTT
TRBV7-9	.	15	TRBJ1-2	.	CASSLRTRANYGYTF	TGTGCCAGCAGCCTACGGACACGCGCTAACTATGGCTACACCTTC
TRBV29-1	.	16	TRBJ2-2	TRBD1	CSVEDETGVNTGELFF	TGCAGCGTTGAAGATGAGACAGGGGTGAACACCGGGGAGCTGTTTTTT
TRBV9	.	15	TRBJ2-5	TRBD2	CASNRGGRDQETQYF	TGTGCCAGCAATCGAGGCGGGAGGGACCAAGAGACCCAGTACTTC
TRBV30	.	13	TRBJ1-2	.	CAWSRQLNYGYTF	TGTGCCTGGAGTCGACAGCTTAACTATGGCTACACCTTC
TRBV7-2	.	13	TRBJ2-3	.	CASSSDNSDTQYF	TGTGCCAGCAGCTCGGACAATTCGGATACGCAGTATTTT
TRBV9	once	15	TRBJ1-1	.	CASSLVTGSNTEAFF	TGTGCCAGCAGCCTGGTAACAGGGTCGAACACTGAAGCTTTCTTT
TRBV5-1	.	15	TRBJ1-2	TRBD1	CASSSLMGQGDGYTF	TGCGCCAGCAGCTCTTTGATGGGACAGGGAGATGGCTACACCTTC
TRBV28	.	15	TRBJ1-5	.	CASSSPSQGNQPQHF	TGTGCCAGCAGTTCACCTTCACAGGGCAATCAGCCCCAGCATTTT
TRBV11-3	.	15	TRBJ2-1	TRBD2	CASSLLAGVPDEQFF	TGTGCCAGCAGCCTACTAGCGGGTGTTCCGGATGAGCAGTTCTTC
TRBV9	once	14	TRBJ2-7	TRBD1	CASGQGIASYEQYF	TGTGCCAGCGGACAGGGTATCGCCTCCTACGAGCAGTACTTC
TRBV28	.	20	TRBJ2-2	.	CASSLVWVFRTDANTGELFF	TGTGCCAGCAGTTTAGTCTGGGTGTTCCGGACAGACGCGAACACCGGGGAGCTGTTTTTT
TRBV11-2	.	17	TRBJ1-4	TRBD1	CASSPGTGLITNEKLFF	TGTGCCAGCAGCCCCGGGACAGGGTTGATAACTAATGAAAAACTGTTTTTT
TRBV6-5	.	14	TRBJ2-7	.	CASSYSGGGGEQYF	TGTGCCAGCAGTTACTCGGGAGGGGGAGGCGAGCAGTACTTC
TRBV28	once	16	TRBJ2-5	TRBD1	CASSLWGQGSWETQYF	TGTGCCAGCAGTTTATGGGGACAGGGTAGTTGGGAGACCCAGTACTTC
TRBV14	.	15	TRBJ1-2	TRBD1	CASSPWGQGAWGYTF	TGTGCCAGCAGCCCCTGGGGACAGGGGGCATGGGGCTACACCTTC
TRBV5-8	few	18	TRBJ2-5	.	CASSLTGTGIRGQETQYF	TGTGCCAGCAGCTTGACTGGAACAGGGATTAGGGGCCAAGAGACCCAGTACTTC
TRBV6-1	few	16	TRBJ2-5	TRBD2	CASSEAGGLVQETQYF	TGTGCCAGCAGTGAAGCGGGGGGACTAGTCCAAGAGACCCAGTACTTC
TRBV7-9	.	16	TRBJ2-3	TRBD2	CASSQAGLVDADTQYF	TGTGCCAGCAGCCAAGCCGGACTAGTTGATGCAGATACGCAGTATTTT
TRBV6-5	.	13	TRBJ1-1	.	CASSYEVDSEAFF	TGTGCCAGCAGTTACGAAGTGGACAGTGAAGCTTTCTTT
TRBV7-9	.	13	TRBJ2-5	.	CASSPTSQETQYF	TGTGCCAGCAGCCCTACTAGTCAAGAGACCCAGTACTTC
TRBV7-3	.	13	TRBJ1-1	TRBD1	CASSQRQGTEAFF	TGTGCCAGCAGCCAAAGACAGGGCACTGAAGCTTTCTTT
TRBV7-2	.	15	TRBJ1-1	TRBD1	CASSLVEGARTEAFF	TGTGCCAGCAGCTTAGTGGAGGGGGCGCGAACTGAAGCTTTCTTT
TRBV9	.	15	TRBJ2-5	.	CASSVRAGQRETQYF	TGTGCCAGCAGCGTAAGGGCCGGACAGAGAGAGACCCAGTACTTC
TRBV25-1	.	11	TRBJ1-4	.	CASSEGGKLFF	TGTGCCAGCAGTGAGGGGGGAAAACTGTTTTTT
TRBV2	.	16	TRBJ2-1	.	CASSQQGLSSYNEQFF	TGTGCCAGCAGCCAACAGGGTTTAAGCTCCTACAATGAGCAGTTCTTC
TRBV6-5	.	14	TRBJ2-5	TRBD1	CASSFGQGTETQYF	TGTGCCAGCAGTTTCGGACAGGGGACAGAGACCCAGTACTTC
TRBV4-1	.	13	TRBJ2-1	TRBD1	CASSAPTGIEQFF	TGCGCCAGCAGCGCTCCGACAGGGATTGAGCAGTTCTTC
TRBV25-1	.	18	TRBJ1-2	.	CASSEFSTWDTPVDGYTF	TGTGCCAGCAGTGAATTCTCCACATGGGACACCCCCGTGGATGGCTACACCTTC
TRBV6-1	few	15	TRBJ2-5	.	CASSERGGDQETQYF	TGTGCCAGCAGTGAAAGGGGGGGTGATCAAGAGACCCAGTACTTC
TRBV5-1	.	15	TRBJ1-4	.	CASRRVEGGGEKLFF	TGCGCCAGCAGGCGTGTGGAGGGCGGGGGTGAAAAACTGTTTTTT
TRBV7-3	.	14	TRBJ2-1	TRBD2	CASSPGGSYNEQFF	TGTGCCAGCAGCCCCGGGGGGTCCTACAATGAGCAGTTCTTC
TRBV10-3	.	13	TRBJ1-1	.	CAISSSWNTEAFF	TGTGCCATCAGTAGCTCCTGGAACACTGAAGCTTTCTTT
TRBV4-1	.	15	TRBJ2-7	TRBD1	CASSQGWTGTYEQYF	TGCGCCAGCAGCCAAGGCTGGACAGGGACATACGAGCAGTACTTC
TRBV14	.	19	TRBJ2-3	TRBD1	CASSQAGYWTGAGTDTQYF	TGTGCCAGCAGCCAAGCAGGTTATTGGACAGGGGCAGGCACAGATACGCAGTATTTT
TRBV18	.	15	TRBJ2-3	TRBD2	CASSNGAGGTDTQYF	TGTGCCAGCTCGAACGGGGCGGGAGGCACAGATACGCAGTATTTT
TRBV5-1	.	15	TRBJ2-4	TRBD1	CASSLGGRDSPIQYF	TGCGCCAGCAGCCTCGGAGGCCGGGACAGTCCCATTCAGTACTTC
TRBV12-5	few	17	TRBJ2-7	TRBD2	CASGLGTAGTSTYEQYF	TGTGCTAGTGGTTTGGGAACTGCCGGGACTAGCACCTACGAGCAGTACTTC
TRBV19	once	16	TRBJ1-5	TRBD1	CASSGQGGYSNQPQHF	TGTGCCAGTAGTGGCCAGGGGGGATATAGCAATCAGCCCCAGCATTTT
TRBV18	.	15	TRBJ1-2	TRBD1	CASSPGTGVNYGYTF	TGTGCCAGCTCACCAGGGACAGGGGTGAACTATGGCTACACCTTC
TRBV6-1	.	15	TRBJ2-1	TRBD2	CASIRGTSGVGEQFF	TGTGCCAGCATTCGAGGTACTAGCGGCGTGGGTGAGCAGTTCTTC
TRBV11-2	once	13	TRBJ1-2	.	CASSLRQGYGYTF	TGTGCCAGCAGCTTAAGGCAGGGGTATGGCTACACCTTC
TRBV6-1	.	16	TRBJ1-4	.	CASRETPGATNEKLFF	TGTGCCAGCAGGGAAACGCCAGGCGCAACTAATGAAAAACTGTTTTTT
TRBV30	.	19	TRBJ2-1	TRBD2	CAWRATGTSGRDSYNEQFF	TGTGCCTGGAGAGCTACCGGGACTAGCGGGAGGGACTCCTACAATGAGCAGTTCTTC
TRBV19	.	15	TRBJ2-7	TRBD2	CASRSWLAGDNEQYF	TGTGCCAGTCGGAGCTGGCTAGCGGGAGACAACGAGCAGTACTTC
TRBV5-1	.	13	TRBJ2-5	.	CASSLRQKETQYF	TGCGCCAGCAGCTTGAGACAGAAAGAGACCCAGTACTTC
TRBV6-6	.	14	TRBJ2-5	TRBD2	CASTRQGGKETQYF	TGTGCCAGCACACGCCAGGGAGGGAAAGAGACCCAGTACTTC
TRBV28	.	14	TRBJ1-2	TRBD1	CATSRQGVSYGYTF	TGTGCCACCTCAAGACAGGGGGTGTCCTATGGTTACACCTTC
TRBV27	.	15	TRBJ2-7	TRBD1	CASSRSGTGTYEQYF	TGTGCCAGCAGTCGTTCCGGGACAGGGACATACGAGCAGTACTTC
TRBV7-8	.	15	TRBJ1-1	.	CASSLVRLPGNEAFF	TGTGCCAGCAGCTTAGTGCGTCTCCCAGGGAATGAAGCTTTCTTT
TRBV19	.	14	TRBJ1-2	.	CATLGGNKVYGYTF	TGTGCCACCTTGGGAGGCAATAAGGTTTATGGCTACACCTTC